The T cell receptor (beta chain) described here comes from a study of shared clonotypes between healthy human individuals. With 6 bases removed from V and 2 bases from J, the gap between germline ends came to 16 bases. This CDR3 has 15 amino acids. Germline assignment: CDR1 SEHNR and CDR2 FQNEAQ (reference sequence). About this clone: Its antigen is not identified.

Replicate PCRs run on sorted subsets employed approximately 0.2 ug DNA, tens of thousands of T cell genomes. As originally analysed: There were no quality scores in the junction-only immunoSEQ sequences, so filtering differed. Profiled with immunoSEQ multiplex PCR; TCRdb holds only in-frame clones, not every one. From that table come the V and J calls and clone size; the DNA was used to work out D and trimming. The sample contains about 360,000 clones, about 70% of which appear only once. General study points: For naive CD4 cells, roughly 5% of clonotypes were shared across a handful of donors. A reduction in generation probabilities was seen for non-shared clonotypes relative to those shared by all four donors.

The source of this sequence is a man aged 30-40 years in good health. Sequences were obtained from memory CD4+ T cells sorted from blood. Subset here: CD45RA-negative fraction. The chain couples TRBV7-9 to TRBJ2-5; possible D gene TRBD2, 6 bases. Written as DNA, the CDR3 is TGTGCCAGCAGTTATAGACTGAGCGGGCAAGAGACCCAGTACTTC. Translating gives CASSYRLSGQETQYF. The whole variable domain, filled in from reference TRBV7-9 and TRBJ2-5, reads DTGVSQNPRHKITKRGQNVTFRCDPISEHNRLYWYRQTLGQGPEFLTYFQNEAQLEKSRLLSDRFSAERPKGSFSTLEIQRTEQGDSAMYLCASSYRLSGQETQYFGPGTRLLVL.